This T cell receptor (beta chain) was found in a study of T-cell reconstitution after alpha-beta-depleted transplantation in children listed by TCRdb under 2016. In terms of the full investigation: Using TCR repertoire profiling, the study followed T-cell immune reconstitution in a quantitative way in children after TCRalphabeta/CD19-depleted allogeneic hematopoietic cell transplantation.

Study-wide findings and limitations: The apparently early recovery of alphabetaT-cell counts about two months after transplant reportedly depended on only several hundred rapidly expanded clones that came from non-depleted graft cells. The high TCRbeta diversity at day 60 in some patients was ascribed to recipient T cells and intrathymic progenitors that had survived conditioning. Hyperexpanded clone frequencies declined over subsequent months; after one year, T-cell counts and TCRbeta diversity were mostly attributed to newly produced T cells.

To prepare the library, PCR was applied. Sequencing was carried out with an Illumina HiSeq 2500. TCR library preparation used molecular barcoding, with unique molecular identifiers applied to normalize quantification of the TCRbeta repertoire. The public reads were run again by TCRdb, first through fastp at Q25 and then through MiXCR, and only productive beta chains were kept. Each entry is one CDR3 protein sequence, shown with its most common DNA and genes. Within this sample are under 300,000 distinct CDR3 sequences, with under 14% of them counted one time only. The ten largest make up roughly a quarter of the sample. The germline V gene (reference sequence) specifies SEHNR as CDR1 and FQNEAQ as CDR2. There are 14 amino acids in the CDR3, from cysteine to phenylalanine inclusive. CDR3 DNA is the only sequence kept; it has 42 bases, read in frame from the first base. Cut back by 3 bases and 0 bases, the V and J ends lie 6 bases apart.

Many counts were recorded for this clonotype. Its antigen remains unidentified. Nothing much larger sits one base from this clone, and base qualities are not available. The intended sense of this specimen's treatment or condition label: allogeneic hematopoietic cell transplantation with graft depleted of TCRalphabeta T cells and CD19 B cells. The transplant recipients were children given TCRalphabeta/CD19-depleted allogeneic hematopoietic cell grafts. The V and J segments used are TRBV7-9 and TRBJ1-3; no D gene call is confident. This TCR was recovered from a male patient aged 2 to 9 who had a stem cell transplant for chronic granulomatous disease, so the T cells may come from the graft donor. This specimen was peripheral blood, taken 180 days after TCRalphabeta/CD19-depleted stem cell transplant. The DNA sequence is TGTGCCAGCAGCTTCGGCAACTCTGGAAACACCATATATTTT. It codes for CASSFGNSGNTIYF.